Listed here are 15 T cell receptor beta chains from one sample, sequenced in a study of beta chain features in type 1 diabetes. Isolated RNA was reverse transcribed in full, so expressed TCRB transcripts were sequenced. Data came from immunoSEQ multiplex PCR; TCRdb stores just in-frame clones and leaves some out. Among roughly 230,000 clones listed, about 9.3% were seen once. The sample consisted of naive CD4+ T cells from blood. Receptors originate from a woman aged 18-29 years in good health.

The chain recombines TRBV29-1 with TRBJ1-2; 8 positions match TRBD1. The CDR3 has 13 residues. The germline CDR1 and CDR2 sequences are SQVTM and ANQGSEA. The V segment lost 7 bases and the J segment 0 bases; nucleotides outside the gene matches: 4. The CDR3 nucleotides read TGCAGCGGAAGGACAGGGACTAACTATGGCTACACCTTC. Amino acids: CSGRTGTNYGYTF.

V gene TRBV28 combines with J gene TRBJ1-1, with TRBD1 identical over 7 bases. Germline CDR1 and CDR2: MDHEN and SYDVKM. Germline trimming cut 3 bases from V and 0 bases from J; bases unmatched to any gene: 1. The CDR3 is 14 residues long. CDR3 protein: CASSFGTVNTEAFF. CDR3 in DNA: TGTGCCAGCAGTTTTGGGACAGTGAACACTGAAGCTTTCTTT. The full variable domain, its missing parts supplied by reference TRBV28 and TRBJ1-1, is DVKVTQSSRYLVKRTGEKVFLECVQDMDHENMFWYRQDPGLGLRLIYFSYDVKMKEKGDIPEGYSVSREKKERFSLILESASTNQTSMYLCASSFGTVNTEAFFGQGTRLTVV.

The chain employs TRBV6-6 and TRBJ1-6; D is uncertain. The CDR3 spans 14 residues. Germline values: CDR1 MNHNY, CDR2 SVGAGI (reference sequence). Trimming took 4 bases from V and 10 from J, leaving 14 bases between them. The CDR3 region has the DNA TGTGCCAGCAGTTCCCTTGGGCCTAAATCACCCCTCCACTTT. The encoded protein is CASSSLGPKSPLHF.

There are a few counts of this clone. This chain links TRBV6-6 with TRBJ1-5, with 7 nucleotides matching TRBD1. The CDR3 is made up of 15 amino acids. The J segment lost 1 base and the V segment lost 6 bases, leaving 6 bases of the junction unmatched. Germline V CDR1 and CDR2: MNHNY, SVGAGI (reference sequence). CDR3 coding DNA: TGTGCCAGCAGCATGGGGACAGCCAGCAATCAGCCCCAGCATTTT. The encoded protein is CASSMGTASNQPQHF.

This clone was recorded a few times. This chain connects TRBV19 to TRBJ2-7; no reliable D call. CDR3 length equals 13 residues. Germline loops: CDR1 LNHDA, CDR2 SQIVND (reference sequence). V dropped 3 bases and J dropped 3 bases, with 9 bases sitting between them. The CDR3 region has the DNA TGTGCCAGTAGTATGCTACAGAACTACGAGCAGTACTTC. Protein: CASSMLQNYEQYF.

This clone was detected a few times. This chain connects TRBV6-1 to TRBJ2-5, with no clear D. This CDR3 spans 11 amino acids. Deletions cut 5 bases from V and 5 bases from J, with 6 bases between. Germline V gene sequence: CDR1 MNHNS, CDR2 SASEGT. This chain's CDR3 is CASSPRETQYF. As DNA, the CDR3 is TGTGCCAGCAGTCCTCGGGAGACCCAGTACTTC.

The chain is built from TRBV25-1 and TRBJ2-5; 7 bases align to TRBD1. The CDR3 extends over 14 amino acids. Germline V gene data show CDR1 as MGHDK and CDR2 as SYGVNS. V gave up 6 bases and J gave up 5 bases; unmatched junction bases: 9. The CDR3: CASSRQGFGETQYF. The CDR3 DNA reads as TGTGCCAGCAGCAGACAGGGATTTGGGGAGACCCAGTACTTC.

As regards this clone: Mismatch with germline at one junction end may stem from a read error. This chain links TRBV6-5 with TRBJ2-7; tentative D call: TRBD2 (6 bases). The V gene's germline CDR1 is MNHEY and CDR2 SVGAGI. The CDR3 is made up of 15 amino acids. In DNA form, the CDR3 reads TGTGCCAGCACTTACTCGTTGGACTCTGGGAGGGAGCAGTACTTC. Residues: CASTYSLDSGREQYF.

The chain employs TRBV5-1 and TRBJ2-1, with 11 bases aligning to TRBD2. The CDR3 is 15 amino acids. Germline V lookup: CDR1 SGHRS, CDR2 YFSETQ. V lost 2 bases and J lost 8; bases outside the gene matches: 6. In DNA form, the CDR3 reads TGCGCCAGCAGCTTACTAGCGGGGGAAGGGTATGAGCAGTTCTTC. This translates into CASSLLAGEGYEQFF.

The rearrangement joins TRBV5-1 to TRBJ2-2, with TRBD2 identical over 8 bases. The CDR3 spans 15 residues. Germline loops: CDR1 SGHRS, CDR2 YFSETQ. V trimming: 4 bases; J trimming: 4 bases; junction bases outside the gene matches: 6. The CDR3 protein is CASSGTSGGTGELFF. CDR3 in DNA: TGCGCCAGCAGCGGGACTAGTGGGGGCACCGGGGAGCTGTTTTTT.

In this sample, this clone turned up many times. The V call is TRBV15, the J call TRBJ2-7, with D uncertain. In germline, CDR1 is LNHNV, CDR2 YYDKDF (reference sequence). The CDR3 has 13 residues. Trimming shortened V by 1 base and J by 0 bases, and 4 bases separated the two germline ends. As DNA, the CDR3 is TGTGCCACCAGCAGAGCCCTCTCCTACGAGCAGTACTTC. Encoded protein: CATSRALSYEQYF.

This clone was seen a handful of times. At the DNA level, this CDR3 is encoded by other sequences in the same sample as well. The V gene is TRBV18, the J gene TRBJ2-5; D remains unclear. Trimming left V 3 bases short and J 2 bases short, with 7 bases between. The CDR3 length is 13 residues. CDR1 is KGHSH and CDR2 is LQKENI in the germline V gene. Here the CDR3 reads CASSPSQQETQYF. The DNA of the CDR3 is TGTGCCAGCTCACCTTCCCAGCAAGAGACCCAGTACTTC.

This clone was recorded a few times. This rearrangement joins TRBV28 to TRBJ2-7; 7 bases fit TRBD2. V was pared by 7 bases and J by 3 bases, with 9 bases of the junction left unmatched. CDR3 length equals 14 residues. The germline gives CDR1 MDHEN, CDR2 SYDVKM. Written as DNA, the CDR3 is TGTGCCAGCACCTTCGGGGGGTTAGGCTACGAGCAGTACTTC. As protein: CASTFGGLGYEQYF.

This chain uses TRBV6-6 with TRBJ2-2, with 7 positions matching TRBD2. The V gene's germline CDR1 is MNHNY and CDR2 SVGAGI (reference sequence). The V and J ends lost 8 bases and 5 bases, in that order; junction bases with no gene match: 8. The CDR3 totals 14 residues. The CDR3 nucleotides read TGTGCCAGCGGGGGACTGGGGGGGACCGGGGAGCTGTTTTTT. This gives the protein CASGGLGGTGELFF.

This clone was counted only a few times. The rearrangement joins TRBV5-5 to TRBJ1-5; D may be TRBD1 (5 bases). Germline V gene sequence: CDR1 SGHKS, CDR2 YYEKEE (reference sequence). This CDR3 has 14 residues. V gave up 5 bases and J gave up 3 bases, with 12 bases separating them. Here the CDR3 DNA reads TGTGCCAGCAGGGTGGACATCGACAATCAGCCCCAGCATTTT. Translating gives CASRVDIDNQPQHF.